This T cell receptor (beta chain) was identified during a study of cytomegalovirus exposure and HLA in healthy donors. Study results and limitations: Earlier results showed most TCR beta V segments being productive about 90% or about 30% of the time.

Deletions cut 3 bases from V and 4 bases from J, with 9 bases between. The germline CDR1 and CDR2 sequences are SEHNR and FQNEAQ (reference sequence). The CDR3 runs to 13 residues. This clone was seen a single time. What it binds is not known. The PCR was carried out with 60 Vbeta primers and 13 Jbeta primers. In the original processing: It was a later analysis that counted 83 million or so unique TCR beta chains, of which approximately 11 million were shared. Some clones are missing from TCRdb's copy, which holds only in-frame ones; the method was immunoSEQ multiplex PCR. V, J and clone size were drawn from that table, and D and trimming were deduced from the DNA. The sample contains some 190,000 clones, around 79% of which appear only once.

This clonotype originated in a woman aged 18-29 years in good health and CMV-seronegative. The rearrangement uses TRBV7-9 and TRBJ1-2, with D tentatively TRBD1 (5 bases). Sequencing was performed on PBMCs. The CDR3: CASSFGTSYGYTF. The CDR3 bases are TGTGCCAGCAGCTTCGGGACTTCCTATGGCTACACCTTC. Filled out from reference TRBV7-9 and TRBJ1-2, the complete variable domain reads DTGVSQNPRHKITKRGQNVTFRCDPISEHNRLYWYRQTLGQGPEFLTYFQNEAQLEKSRLLSDRFSAERPKGSFSTLEIQRTEQGDSAMYLCASSFGTSYGYTFGSGTRLTVV.